The next 17 T cell receptor beta chains were all read from a single sample in a study of blood T cell repertoires in COVID-19. Profiling relied on immunoSEQ multiplex PCR, and the TCRdb table lists in-frame clones only, not all of them. The sample has tens of thousands of clones, 91% seen once; the top ten hold around 14%. Sequencing used peripheral blood. The receptor source for this set is a human donor with active COVID-19. The donor label of this sample is uncertain.

CDR3 sequence reads: CASSQDGTADEQFF. The CDR3 DNA sequence: TGCGCCAGCAGCCAAGATGGGACAGCGGATGAGCAGTTCTTC. The chain uses TRBV4-3 and TRBJ2-1, with 7 bases that match TRBD1. J lost 8 bases, V lost 0 bases, and 4 bases had no gene match. The germline gives CDR1 LGHNA, CDR2 YSLEER. This CDR3 region has 14 residues.

The rearrangement joins TRBV2 to TRBJ2-3, with D possibly matching TRBD1 (5 bases). Germline loops: CDR1 SNHLY, CDR2 FYNNEI. The V and J ends lost 7 bases and 0 bases respectively, with 17 bases between them. The CDR3 has 16 residues. The CDR3 region has the DNA TGTGCCAGCACCCAGGGAACCCTACCCAGCACAGATACGCAGTATTTT. The encoded protein is CASTQGTLPSTDTQYF.

The chain uses TRBV2 and TRBJ2-7; TRBD1 aligns across 7 bases. J was trimmed by 0 bases and V by 11 bases; bases with no gene match: 4. The CDR3 sequence is 12 residues long. Germline assignment: CDR1 SNHLY and CDR2 FYNNEI. The CDR3: CAGQVPSYEQYF. CDR3 DNA: TGTGCCGGACAGGTCCCCTCCTACGAGCAGTACTTC. Filled out from reference TRBV2 and TRBJ2-7, the complete variable domain reads EPEVTQTPSHQVTQMGQEVILRCVPISNHLYFYWYRQILGQKVEFLVSFYNNEISEKSEIFDDQFSVERPDGSNFTLKIRSTKLEDSAMYFCAGQVPSYEQYFGPGTRLTVT.

The chain uses TRBV7-9 and TRBJ2-7; perhaps TRBD2 as D (5 bases). Trimming pared 4 bases from V and 4 bases from J, leaving 14 bases between. The CDR3 length is 14 residues. Germline CDR1 is SEHNR and CDR2 is FQNEAQ (reference sequence). The CDR3, as DNA: TGTGCCAGCAGCTGGGGTGGACTTCGGTACGAGCAGTACTTC. Translating gives CASSWGGLRYEQYF. Full variable domain (missing parts from reference TRBV7-9 and TRBJ2-7): DTGVSQNPRHKITKRGQNVTFRCDPISEHNRLYWYRQTLGQGPEFLTYFQNEAQLEKSRLLSDRFSAERPKGSFSTLEIQRTEQGDSAMYLCASSWGGLRYEQYFGPGTRLTVT.

The chain combines TRBV19 with TRBJ1-5; TRBD1 is a possible D gene (6 bases). Trimming took 0 bases from V and 4 from J, leaving 19 bases between them. This CDR3 is built from 18 residues. Germline-derived CDR1 and CDR2 are LNHDA and SQIVND (reference sequence). The chain's CDR3 is CASSIDPLRGHPNQPQHF. The CDR3 DNA is TGTGCCAGTAGTATAGATCCACTCAGGGGCCACCCAAATCAGCCCCAGCATTTT.

This rearrangement joins TRBV20-1 to TRBJ1-1; no firm D call. Germline values: CDR1 DFQATT, CDR2 SNEGSKA (reference sequence). The CDR3 consists of 13 residues. The V gene lost 3 bases and the J gene lost 8 bases, with 16 bases spanning the gap. The CDR3 nucleotides are TGCAGTGCTAGTCGGGGAGGGAATGGAGAAGCTTTCTTT. It yields the protein CSASRGGNGEAFF.

The chain is built from TRBV9 and TRBJ2-7, with 8 bases that match TRBD2. The V segment lost 4 bases and the J segment 3 bases; nucleotides outside the gene matches: 9. CDR3 length equals 15 residues. Per germline, CDR1 SGDLS and CDR2 YYNGEE. CDR3 sequence reads: CASSPPTSDYYEQYF. For the CDR3, the DNA is TGTGCCAGCAGCCCCCCGACTAGCGACTACTACGAGCAGTACTTC. Based on the CDR3 plus reference TRBV9 and TRBJ2-7, the full variable domain is DSGVTQTPKHLITATGQRVTLRCSPRSGDLSVYWYQQSLDQGLQFLIQYYNGEERAKGNILERFSAQQFPDLHSELNLSSLELGDSALYFCASSPPTSDYYEQYFGPGTRLTVT.

The genes are TRBV3-1 (or the pseudogene TRBV3-2) and TRBJ2-1, with D perhaps TRBD2 (6 bases). The CDR3 is made up of 12 amino acids. V lost 8 bases and J 6 bases, leaving 11 bases between the germline ends. The germline CDR1 and CDR2 sequences are LGHDT and YNNKEL (reference sequence). This CDR3 reads CASRGGPNEQFF. The CDR3 coding sequence is TGTGCCAGCCGCGGAGGGCCCAATGAGCAGTTCTTC.

The CDR3 region is CASGVAGRGYNEQFF. CDR3 sequence (DNA): TGTGCTAGTGGAGTAGCGGGAAGGGGGTACAATGAGCAGTTCTTC. This chain links TRBV12-5 with TRBJ2-1; 8 bases fit TRBD2. The germline gives CDR1 LGHNT, CDR2 FRNRAP. V lost 6 bases to trimming and J lost 4 bases; unmatched junction nucleotides: 8. The CDR3 contains 15 residues.

V usage is TRBV5-1 and J usage is TRBJ1-3, with 7 bases lining up with TRBD1. The CDR3 runs to 15 residues. V gave up 4 bases and J gave up 2 bases; unmatched junction bases: 6. Looked up from germline, CDR1 is SGHRS and CDR2 is YFSETQ. The CDR3 DNA follows: TGCGCCAGCAGCCCGGGGACAGCCGCTGGAAACACCATATATTTT. Its protein is CASSPGTAAGNTIYF.

The CDR3 bases are TGTGCCAGCAGCTTAGCCGGGTCCAACACCATATATTTT. Translation: CASSLAGSNTIYF. J is TRBJ1-3 and V is TRBV7-9; D unclear. CDR1 and CDR2 from the germline V gene are SEHNR and FQNEAQ (reference sequence). The CDR3 runs to 13 residues. V lost 0 bases, J lost 7 bases, and 7 bases lay in between.

The V call is TRBV5-1, the J call TRBJ2-7; perhaps TRBD1 as D (6 bases). This CDR3 comprises 15 residues. Trimming cost V 2 bases and J 1 base, with 13 bases left between them. Germline V gene data show CDR1 as SGHRS and CDR2 as YFSETQ. The CDR3 protein is CASSLPRDTSYEQYF. For the CDR3, the DNA is TGCGCCAGCAGCTTACCCCGGGACACTTCCTACGAGCAGTACTTC.

This chain uses TRBV29-1 with TRBJ1-1; tentative D call: TRBD1 (6 bases). V was cut by 7 bases and J by 0 bases, with 15 bases left in between. The CDR3 is 14 residues long. Germline V gene data show CDR1 as SQVTM and CDR2 as ANQGSEA. Here the CDR3 DNA reads TGCAGCGCCGGGGGGCCCTCCATGAACACTGAAGCTTTCTTT. Translation: CSAGGPSMNTEAFF.

The chain links TRBV27 to TRBJ1-2; 10 nucleotides line up with TRBD1. Germline trimming cut 6 bases from V and 4 bases from J; bases unmatched to any gene: 5. The CDR3 is 14 amino acids. CDR1 is MNHEY, CDR2 SMNVEV, per germline (reference sequence). The CDR3 coding sequence is TGTGCCAGCAGGAGACAGGGGGCGGGCTATGGCTACACCTTC. Translated: CASRRQGAGYGYTF.

CDR3 in DNA: TGTGCCAGCAGTGAGGGAGAGGACACCGGGGAGCTGTTTTTT. Its translation: CASSEGEDTGELFF. The V gene is TRBV6-4, the J gene TRBJ2-2; D might be TRBD2 (5 bases). V lost 3 bases and J 3 bases, leaving 8 bases between the germline ends. The CDR3 loop spans 14 amino acids. From germline, CDR1 is MRHNA and CDR2 SNTAGT.

The chain combines TRBV27 with TRBJ2-3, with 14 bases aligning to TRBD2. CDR3 length equals 18 residues. Germline CDR1 is MNHEY and CDR2 is SMNVEV (reference sequence). The V and J ends lost 3 bases and 8 bases, in that order; junction bases with no gene match: 13. Here the CDR3 reads CASSFRTSGRPQAGTQYF. CDR3 DNA: TGTGCCAGCAGTTTCAGGACTAGCGGGAGGCCCCAGGCCGGTACGCAGTATTTT.

V usage is TRBV6-1 and J usage is TRBJ2-3; perhaps TRBD2 as D (6 bases). This CDR3 contains 16 residues. The V end lost 2 bases, the J end lost 0 bases, and 12 bases lay between the germline ends. Germline lookup yields CDR1 MNHNS and CDR2 SASEGT. The CDR3 DNA sequence: TGTGCCAGCAGTGAAAATAGCGGAGCTAGCACAGATACGCAGTATTTT. It encodes CASSENSGASTDTQYF.